This T cell receptor beta chain originates from a study of blood T cell repertoires in COVID-19. Overall study context: The cDNA or gDNA used as material had been derived from T cells, B-cell-depleted T cells, or PBMCs.

As handled by the study authors: Estimates of nucleated cell counts were drawn from the amplification of reference gene primers. The repertoire was sequenced with immunoSEQ multiplex PCR; TCRdb's copy has only in-frame clones and lacks some. The V and J calls and clone size are taken from that table; D and trimming were inferred from the DNA. The sample has 70,000 to 85,000 clones, approximately 78% seen once; the top ten hold 21%. J lost 4 bases, V lost 4 bases, and 7 bases had no gene match. The CDR3 covers 15 residues. Per the germline V gene, CDR1 is LGHDT and CDR2 is YNNKEL (reference sequence).

The specimen was peripheral blood. The chain combines TRBV3-1 (or the pseudogene TRBV3-2) with TRBJ1-1, with TRBD1 matching over 9 bases. This clonotype originated in a human donor in a cohort sampled during active COVID-19. The CDR3 bases are TGTGCCAGCAGCCCGGGGACAGGGAGGCTCACTGAAGCTTTCTTT. Protein sequence: CASSPGTGRLTEAFF.